This T cell receptor beta chain emerged from a study of T cells in Graves' hyperthyroidism and ophthalmopathy. Overall study results and limits: Expanded thyroid clonotypes (above 0.001) were mostly also found in blood.

Researchers amplified the TCR beta CDR3 regions from RNA transcripts. The HTBI primer set served for first-round RT-PCR of the TCR CDR3. TCRdb passed the multiplex PCR reads through MiXCR, listing each CDR3 protein once. The sample contains around 340,000 distinct CDR3 sequences, 21% of which appear only once. With a duration under 2 months, the hyperthyroidism was newly diagnosed in patients aged 18 to 65. Used for diagnoses were clinical symptoms, serum thyroxine and TRAb, thyroid ultrasound and orbital computed tomography. PBMCs were obtained from under 13 ml fresh peripheral blood. With regard to this clonotype: Its antigen is as yet unknown.

The CDR3 totals 15 residues. Germline CDR1 and CDR2: LNHDA and SQIVND (reference sequence). Losses at the gene ends were 5 bases for V and 1 base for J; bases not matched to a gene: 7. The J gene is TRBJ2-7, the V gene TRBV19; TRBD1 matches 8 bases. The receptor was isolated from a woman aged 50 to 60 with Graves' hyperthyroidism. The sample was blood. CDR3 sequence (DNA): TGTGCCAGTAGTCTTGACAGGGGATCGTCCTACGAGCAGTACTTC. This encodes CASSLDRGSSYEQYF.